This T cell receptor beta chain was observed in a study of blood T cell repertoires in COVID-19. Study-level background: Spain, Italy and the United States supplied samples that represented acute and convalescent COVID-19. PBMCs, B-cell-depleted T cells, or T cells provided the cDNA or gDNA that made up the material.

Germline CDR1 SGHKS, CDR2 YYEKEE (reference sequence). The CDR3 spans 19 residues. V shed 0 bases and J 8 bases; nucleotides not matched to a gene: 17. While infection was still active, Seattle patients were enrolled and then followed longitudinally. Measured with immunoSEQ multiplex PCR; TCRdb has only the in-frame clones, and not every one. The sample consists of about 130,000 clones, 60% to 80% of them appearing once. Sequencing used peripheral blood. This sequence was found in a man older than 75 with COVID-19, enrolled during active disease. The rearrangement uses TRBV5-5 and TRBJ2-1; 10 nucleotides align to TRBD2. Here the CDR3 reads CASSLDWWELAGVFDEQFF. As DNA, the CDR3 is TGTGCCAGCAGCTTGGACTGGTGGGAGCTAGCGGGAGTTTTCGATGAGCAGTTCTTC.